The clone carrying this T cell receptor (beta chain) came up once. The antigen remains unidentified. This sample was included in a study of cytomegalovirus exposure and HLA in healthy donors. Overall study results and limits: Some public TCRs appeared in many individuals, while most sequences were rare. A few CMV-associated chains were confirmed in vitro to be specific for CMV antigens.

V shed 1 base, J shed 0 bases, and the junction held 1 base outside the gene matches. The CDR3 sequence is 15 residues long. Per the germline V gene, CDR1 is KGHSH and CDR2 is LQKENI. Profiled with immunoSEQ multiplex PCR; TCRdb holds only in-frame clones, not every one. This repertoire shows roughly 250,000 clones, more than 75% found once; its top ten account for 0.95% to 1.5%. V is TRBV18 and J is TRBJ2-3, with 7 bases matching TRBD1. Sequenced: PBMCs. The clonotype was recovered from a woman in her 30s in good health and CMV-seropositive. The CDR3 DNA is TGTGCCAGCTCACCACGACAGGGAAGCACAGATACGCAGTATTTT. Its protein product is CASSPRQGSTDTQYF.